This note documents a single T cell receptor (beta chain) sequence. The target of this receptor is not known. Receptor amplification or capture employed the immunoSEQ multiplex PCR assay. The multiplex PCR relied on a mix of 60 forward primers for TCR Vbeta segments and 13 reverse primers for TCR Jbeta segments. The CDR3 region of rearranged TCR beta genes was amplified from genomic DNA with a multiplex PCR assay. The amplified TCR beta libraries were sequenced on the Illumina HiSeq System as 87-base-pair reads. The study's own analysis went as follows. In a later analysis, 77 million or so unique TCR beta chains were counted across the 500 to 850 repertoires, and approximately 9.9 million of these chains were shared by at least two donors. To remove PCR and sequencing errors, raw reads were error-corrected and collapsed into unique sequences using a nearest-neighbor algorithm that merged closely related sequences. V, D and J gene segments were assigned by aligning CDR3 sequences to IMGT reference sequences. For a sequence to be retained, a match of at least six nucleotides was required to both a V gene segment and a J gene segment. A rearrangement counted as productive if the CDR3 had no stop codons and remained in frame with V and J, and every other rearrangement counted as non-productive. Following IMGT convention, CDR3 was defined as the stretch from the second conserved V-encoded cysteine to the conserved J-encoded phenylalanine. The earlier analysis of fewer than 700 of the donors excluded sequences that lacked an unambiguous match to a single V gene segment. An earlier analysis of roughly 590 of the donors called V segments functional above 56.7% productive rearrangements and segregating when the between-donor standard deviation exceeded 5%. A statistical classification framework was built for diagnosing cytomegalovirus status from the catalog of TCR beta chain sequences. In a later analysis, V and J genes were assigned by comparing TCR nucleotide sequences against IMGT/GENE-DB human TR gene sequences. The TCRdist pipeline was used in a later analysis to assign CDR3 sequences and most-parsimonious VDJ recombination scenarios. A later analysis defined each TCR beta chain by its CDR3 amino acid sequence plus V-gene family, and excluded reads lacking a unique V-gene family. To address suspected cross-contamination and a sequencing artifact, a later analysis removed 450 to 700 highly shared, low-generation-probability nucleotide sequences. For each public chain, a later analysis derived a clonal expansion index from normalized ranks of inferred template counts within each repertoire. In a later analysis, generation probabilities were computed with a VDJ recombination model fitted to out-of-frame rearrangements, and the resulting probabilities were checked against IGoR. Hypergeometric tests were used in a later analysis to score TCR-TCR, TCR-HLA and TCR-CMV co-occurrence, with a repertoire-size bias correction applied to the TCR pairs. In a later analysis, false discovery rates were estimated by permuting HLA or CMV assignments 20 times. In a later analysis, co-occurring TCRs were grouped using DBSCAN, and TCRdist sequence similarity was added for clustering within HLA-allele-positive subsets. Repertoires with fewer than 30,000 or more than 120,000 public chains were left out of co-occurrence clustering, as were four to six repertoires with anomalous nucleotide sharing. The source is immuneACCESS, and TCRdb retained only in-frame sequences with V and J called. Part of the clones is not carried over; for the studies checked, unresolved V genes explain less than half of this, and the remainder is unexplained. Clone size and the V and J calls come from that table; the DNA yielded D and trimming. The table kept for this sample lists 60,000 to 85,000 clones. The ten top clones hold approximately 14% of the sample.

The trim is 5 bases for V and 7 bases for J, with a gap of 15 bases between the germline ends. The germline V gene (reference sequence) yields MNHNY for CDR1 and SVGAGI for CDR2. The CDR3 spans 13 residues, from the cysteine through the valine. Kept here is only the CDR3 DNA, which spans 39 bases and is read in frame from base 1. In total, 500 to 700 healthy bone marrow donors made up the cohort. Cohort members were all nominally healthy when sampled, although unrecorded immune exposures were likely present. The donor was CMV seropositive and was included in the group of 250 to 350 seropositive cohort members. Every donor gave a peripheral blood sample, and the peripheral blood mononuclear cells from that sample were used for TCR beta sequencing. Genomic DNA was extracted from the blood cell samples with the Qiagen DNeasy Blood Extraction Kit. This record belongs to a study of cytomegalovirus exposure and HLA in healthy donors (dated by TCRdb to the late 2010s). In terms of the full investigation: In an earlier analysis of 587 of the donors, about 260 Gb of sequence data and some 100 million unique TCR beta sequences from about 179 million T cells were reported. A later genetic analysis took genome-wide SNP genotypes for about 65% of the 666 donors and used that subset as a discovery cohort. On average, 235,054 unique TCR beta nucleotide sequences were sequenced per donor among 350 to 400 genotyped donors of the cohort, with 15% to 20% of those sequences being non-productive. HLA typing included class I and class II loci at four-digit resolution. Among the roughly 400 genotyped donors, around 81% belonged to the genetic ancestry cluster associated with self-reported Caucasian donors. The study aimed to test whether cataloging public T cell receptors could reveal signatures of past pathogen exposure. Because of strong linkage in the cohort, roughly five DR-DQ haplotypes were treated as single units for association and clustering. Rather than drawing on any new phenotypic data, the later analysis identified candidate immune exposures from TCR beta sequences and the way those sequences occurred across donors. An early release covering 550 to 650 HLA-typed donors comprised approximately 300 gigabases of sequencing data and roughly 85 million unique TCR sequences. Donor age, sex, ethnicity and CMV serostatus were compiled alongside the repertoire data. High-throughput TCR immunosequencing, statistical association of individual TCRs with disease status, and machine learning were combined to predict cytomegalovirus infection status. Typing coverage varied by locus: roughly 620-640 donors for A, B, C, DRB1 and DQB1; roughly 510 for DQA1; 600 to 610 for DPA1; around 490 for DPB1. A later analysis re-analyzed previously published TCR beta repertoires from approximately 700 donors and added high-resolution HLA genotyping to study TCR occurrence patterns. The study profiled the T cell repertoires of hundreds of subjects by immunosequencing and related them to cytomegalovirus serostatus. A separate validation cohort of roughly 120 different subjects was used in addition to the approximately 700-subject first cohort. All discovery cohort repertoires had been generated using a single sequencing platform. An earlier analysis of 587 of the donors applied high-throughput TCR beta sequencing to assess whether each TCR beta V gene segment acted as functional or pseudogenic.

What the authors observed across the whole study: A later genetic analysis associated a missense DCLRE1C variant with V-gene and J-gene trimming of TCR beta chains, and an independent cohort replicated the association. The authors suggested that the approach could potentially be extended to other disease states and immunological phenotypes. Cytomegalovirus status was reported to be diagnosed by the classifier with high specificity and sensitivity in both the original and validation cohorts. Because counts were too low, some 16 rarely observed V segments, including chromosome 9 orphons, were excluded from the earlier analysis of some 590 of the donors. Most CMV-associated TCR beta chains appeared to be HLA-restricted in a later analysis, and the HLA associations seemed to be driven largely by CMV exposure. In this cohort, only TCR beta chains were sequenced, and detectable features were limited by the absence of alpha or paired-chain data. Some IMGT-functional V segments, including TRBV6-2 and TRBV6-3, could not be told apart with the 87-base-pair reads, so those segments were excluded. In vitro tests confirmed that three of the cytomegalovirus-associated TCR beta chains recognize cytomegalovirus antigens. Linkage disequilibrium might explain the correlated functional status among segregating V segments, but an unknown experimental factor could not be ruled out. An earlier analysis of roughly 570 of the donors showed that most TCR beta V segments appeared in productive rearrangements either about 87% or about 30% of the time, which broadly matched IMGT annotations. Immune exposure information for the cohort was limited to CMV serostatus. Because some donors lacked HLA typing at each locus, the association tests relied only on the typed subset. A later analysis reported that several top co-occurrence clusters appeared linked to parvovirus B19, influenza, CMV and Epstein-Barr virus. According to a later analysis, TCR association rates differed among HLA loci, with DRB1 alleles showing the most associated TCRs and HLA-C alleles showing the fewest. Strong co-occurrence of HLA alleles, especially DR and DQ, made assigning TCR associations to individual alleles difficult. Compared with equally common non-associated chains, HLA-associated TCR beta chains in a later analysis were more clonally expanded and had lower generation probabilities. A later analysis associated about 17,000 TCR beta sequences with specific HLA alleles at a false discovery rate of 0.05. A cluster of highly shared sequence variants was judged likely to represent a technical artifact of the sequencing pipeline. According to a later genetic analysis, donors in an Asian-associated ancestry cluster had fewer N-insertions in productive TCRs than the approximately 630-donor mean. A further reported finding was that TCR beta sequences accurately predicted the HLA-A and HLA-B alleles for most subjects in the first cohort. Presence/absence analyses assumed roughly uniform sequencing depth across donors, an assumption that may not hold. In the study, 150 to 200 TCR beta chains were listed as associated with cytomegalovirus. While some public TCRs were present in many individuals, most TCR sequences turned up only very rarely across donors.

The TCR sequence derives from a man aged 45 to 65 in good health and CMV-seropositive. This chain is built from TRBV6-6 and TRBJ2-7; matching of 6 bases hints at TRBD1 as the D gene. Sequenced material: PBMCs. CDR3 protein: CASSPLSQGEQYV. The DNA sequence reads TGTGCCAGCAGTCCCCTGTCCCAGGGGGAGCAGTACGTC.